This TCR beta chain comes out of a study of blood T cell repertoires in COVID-19. The wider study: The study drew acute and convalescent COVID-19 samples from the United States, Italy and Spain. Sources were T cells, B-cell-depleted T cells, or PBMCs; the material itself was cDNA or gDNA.

This table comes from immunoSEQ multiplex PCR, and its TCRdb copy is limited to in-frame clones, with some not included. The table shows around 250,000 clones, with 65% to 90% occurring only once. CDR1 and CDR2 from the germline V gene are LNHDA and SQIVND (reference sequence). V was pared by 3 bases and J by 5 bases, with 13 bases between. The CDR3 runs 14 residues. The J gene is TRBJ2-5, the V gene TRBV19; TRBD1 is a possible D gene (6 bases). This clonotype was sampled from a woman aged 50 to 65 with acute COVID-19. Sequenced sample: PBMCs or T cells enriched from blood (not recorded which). The CDR3 region is CASSIGPTGETQYF. The CDR3 DNA is TGTGCCAGTAGTATTGGGCCTACAGGGGAGACCCAGTACTTC.